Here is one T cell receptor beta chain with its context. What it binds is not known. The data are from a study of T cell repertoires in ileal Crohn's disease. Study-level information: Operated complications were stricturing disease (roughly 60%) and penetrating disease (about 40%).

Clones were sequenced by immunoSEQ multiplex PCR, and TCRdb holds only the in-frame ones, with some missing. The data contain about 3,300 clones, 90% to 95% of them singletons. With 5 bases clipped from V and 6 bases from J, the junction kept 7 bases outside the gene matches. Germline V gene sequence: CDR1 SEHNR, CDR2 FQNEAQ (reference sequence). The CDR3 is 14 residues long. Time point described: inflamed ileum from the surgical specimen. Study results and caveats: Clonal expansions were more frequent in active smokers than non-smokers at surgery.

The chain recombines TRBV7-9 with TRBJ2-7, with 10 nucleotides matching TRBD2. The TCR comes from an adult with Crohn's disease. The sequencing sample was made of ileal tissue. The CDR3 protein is CASSDGLAEVEQYF. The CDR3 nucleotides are TGTGCCAGCAGCGACGGACTAGCGGAGGTCGAGCAGTACTTC.